Following are 28 T cell receptor beta chains from one sample sequenced in a study of T-cell reconstitution after alpha-beta-depleted transplantation in children. As it was prepared, the TCRbeta library received unique molecular identifiers. Each CDR3 protein is one row after TCRdb ran MiXCR on the PCR reads. The table shows fewer than 550,000 distinct CDR3 sequences, with under 12% occurring only once. The sequenced sample was PBMCs, obtained before TCRalphabeta/CD19-depleted stem cell transplant. The source of these receptors is a child younger than 10 with inherited bone marrow failure, due to receive a stem cell transplant.

This clonotype showed up many times. V gene TRBV5-1 combines with J gene TRBJ2-3, with D perhaps matching TRBD2 (5 bases). V was trimmed by 10 bases and J by 2 bases, leaving 17 bases between them. From germline, CDR1 is SGHRS and CDR2 YFSETQ. The CDR3 spans 14 residues. The CDR3 region is CAGSLAGPTDTQYF. CDR3 DNA sequence: TGCGCCGGCTCGTTGGCGGGTCCCACAGATACGCAGTATTTT.

This clonotype has a count of ten or more. The gene calls are TRBV28 and TRBJ2-5; 12 bases are shared with TRBD2. This CDR3 comprises 15 residues. Germline trimming cut 6 bases from V and 5 bases from J; bases unmatched to any gene: 7. In germline, CDR1 is MDHEN, CDR2 SYDVKM. The chain's CDR3 is CASSQLAGGWETQYF. The CDR3 DNA reads TGTGCCAGCAGCCAACTAGCGGGAGGTTGGGAGACCCAGTACTTC.

This clonotype occurred many times. The chain combines TRBV29-1 with TRBJ2-7; TRBD2 matches at 9 bases. Per the germline V gene, CDR1 is SQVTM and CDR2 is ANQGSEA. The CDR3 has 13 amino acids. The V segment lost 3 bases and the J segment 4 bases; nucleotides outside the gene matches: 4. The CDR3 bases are TGCAGCGTTGAGGGTAGCGGGAGTTACGAGCAGTACTTC. This encodes CSVEGSGSYEQYF.

This clonotype was observed many times. The CDR3 protein is CASSFEGPNEKLFF. The CDR3 bases are TGCGCCAGCAGCTTTGAAGGACCCAATGAAAAACTGTTTTTT. This sequence joins TRBV5-1 and TRBJ1-4, with D hard to call. V was shortened by 2 bases and J by 5 bases, with 10 bases between the two germline ends. This CDR3 region has 14 residues. Germline CDR1 reads SGHRS; CDR2 reads YFSETQ.

This clonotype came up many times. The CDR3 here is CASSQEWTSYNEQFF. In DNA form, the CDR3 reads TGCGCCAGCAGCCAAGAGTGGACTTCCTACAATGAGCAGTTCTTC. The rearrangement uses TRBV4-3 and TRBJ2-1; TRBD2 might be the D (5 bases). Trimming shortened V by 0 bases and J by 1 base, and 7 bases separated the two germline ends. The CDR3 is made up of 15 amino acids. The V gene's germline CDR1 is LGHNA and CDR2 YSLEER.

In its sample, this clonotype was seen many times. This chain joins TRBV29-1 and TRBJ2-3; D call uncertain. This CDR3 spans 13 amino acids. The germline gives CDR1 SQVTM, CDR2 ANQGSEA. V lost 3 bases and J lost 6, with 13 bases in between. CDR3 bases: TGCAGCGTTGAGTTAGGGCCGGCTGATACGCAGTATTTT. This sequence encodes CSVELGPADTQYF.

J is TRBJ2-1 and V is TRBV21-1; the DNA was not compared with TRBD1, the D call given in the table. TRBV21-1 is given as a pseudogene. The CDR3 consists of 12 residues. The CDR3 bases are TGTGCCCGACAGGGGCTCGGGTTGGTCAGGGTCTTC. Translated: CARQGLGLVRVF.

The table lists this clonotype with many counts. This sequence joins TRBV7-9 and TRBJ2-5, with 7 bases fitting TRBD2. V shed 5 bases and J 5 bases; nucleotides not matched to a gene: 11. The CDR3 sequence is 15 residues long. CDR1 SEHNR and CDR2 FQNEAQ come from the germline V gene (reference sequence). DNA of the CDR3: TGTGCCAGCAGCGAGAGCCTAGCGGCTTGGGAGACCCAGTACTTC. Translating gives CASSESLAAWETQYF.

The chain has TRBV5-5 and TRBJ2-1; unclear D gene. The germline V and J ends were trimmed by 4 bases and 3 bases, with 14 bases remaining between them. The CDR3 is 15 residues long. The germline CDR1 and CDR2 sequences are SGHKS and YYEKEE (reference sequence). For the CDR3, the DNA is TGTGCCAGCAGCCCGTACACCATTAACTACAATGAGCAGTTCTTC. It yields the protein CASSPYTINYNEQFF.

This clonotype was detected many times. Germline is not matched at one junction end, which may reflect a read error. The chain recombines TRBV20-1 with TRBJ1-1, with D maybe TRBD1 (6 bases). Germline CDR1 and CDR2: DFQATT and SNEGSKA (reference sequence). The CDR3 consists of 13 residues. CDR3 residues: CSASEGVATEAFF. The CDR3 bases are TGCAGCGCTAGTGAGGGGGTAGCCACTGAAGCTTTCTTT.

V gene TRBV12-3 or TRBV12-4 combines with J gene TRBJ2-5; D call uncertain. The CDR3 consists of 15 residues. V lost 4 bases, J lost 5 bases, and 17 bases lay in between. This chain's CDR3 is CASSSYSLMVETQYF. CDR3 DNA sequence: TGTGCCAGCAGTTCCTACAGCTTAATGGTGGAGACCCAGTACTTC.

The rearrangement uses TRBV23-1 and TRBJ2-1; D is tentatively TRBD1 or TRBD2 (5 bases each). TRBV23-1 is designated an ORF whose function remains uncertain. With 3 bases removed from V and 5 bases from J, the gap between germline ends came to 23 bases. CDR3 length equals 18 residues. DNA of the CDR3: TGCGCCAGCAGTCACTCTACTCCCCCGGGACCACAACACAATGAGCAGTTCTTC. This gives the protein CASSHSTPPGPQHNEQFF.

The table lists this clonotype with many counts. The chain recombines TRBV28 with TRBJ1-2; 9 bases are shared with TRBD1. This CDR3 region has 15 residues. Looked up from germline, CDR1 is MDHEN and CDR2 is SYDVKM. Losses at the gene ends were 8 bases for V and 8 bases for J; bases not matched to a gene: 15. In DNA form, the CDR3 reads TGTGCCAGCGACCCTTCGACAGGGGGATTTTACGGCTACACCTTC. As protein: CASDPSTGGFYGYTF.

This sequence joins TRBV15 and TRBJ2-2, with D perhaps being TRBD1 or TRBD2 (5 bases each). The V and J ends lost 9 bases and 0 bases respectively, with 11 bases between them. The CDR3 totals 14 residues. CDR1 LNHNV and CDR2 YYDKDF come from the germline V gene (reference sequence). CDR3: CATGVGANTGELFF. In DNA form, the CDR3 reads TGTGCCACGGGGGTAGGCGCGAACACCGGGGAGCTGTTTTTT.

This clonotype has a count of ten or more. The rearrangement links TRBV10-3 to TRBJ2-3; TRBD2 is a possible D gene (6 bases). Trimming cost V 0 bases and J 0 bases, with 10 bases left between them. This CDR3 region has 16 residues. Per the germline V gene, CDR1 is ENHRY and CDR2 is SYGVKD. CDR3 protein: CAISESIAVSTDTQYF. The CDR3 DNA reads TGTGCCATCAGTGAGTCTATAGCGGTGAGCACAGATACGCAGTATTTT.

This clonotype has a count of ten or more. The chain combines TRBV6-2 or TRBV6-3 with TRBJ1-1; D remains ambiguous. The CDR3 has 13 residues. Germline-derived CDR1 and CDR2 are MNHEY and SVGEGT. V gave up 6 bases and J gave up 4 bases, with 12 bases separating them. CDR3 residues: CASSQEGTTEAFF. Written as DNA, the CDR3 is TGTGCCAGCAGCCAGGAGGGTACCACTGAAGCTTTCTTT.

This clonotype has more than one count but fewer than ten. This rearrangement joins TRBV7-2 to TRBJ2-1, with 9 bases aligning to TRBD2. J lost 9 bases, V lost 5 bases, and 8 bases had no gene match. This CDR3 is built from 14 residues. CDR1 and CDR2 from the germline V gene are SGHTA and FQGNSA. As DNA, the CDR3 is TGTGCCAGCAGCACTTCTAGCGGGATGAGTGAGCAGTTCTTC. Residues: CASSTSSGMSEQFF.

This clonotype showed up just a few times. This chain links TRBV7-9 with TRBJ1-2, with D maybe TRBD1 (5 bases). Germline V gene sequence: CDR1 SEHNR, CDR2 FQNEAQ (reference sequence). CDR3 length: 15 amino acids. V gave up 6 bases and J gave up 4 bases, with 18 bases separating them. The CDR3 loop reads CASSRSGGGPYGYTF. The DNA for the CDR3 is TGTGCCAGCAGTCGTAGTGGGGGGGGACCCTATGGCTACACCTTC.

This clonotype was counted at least ten times. The rearrangement joins TRBV4-1 to TRBJ2-7, with D perhaps TRBD2 (6 bases). In germline, CDR1 is MGHRA, CDR2 YSYEKL. V was trimmed by 1 base and J by 5 bases, leaving 12 bases between them. The CDR3 is 14 amino acids. The CDR3 loop reads CASSQALGGNEQYF. The CDR3 DNA is TGCGCCAGCAGCCAAGCCCTGGGGGGTAACGAGCAGTACTTC.

This clonotype was seen ten or more times. V gene TRBV5-1 combines with J gene TRBJ1-2; 7 bases agree with TRBD1. This CDR3 comprises 14 residues. Germline assignment: CDR1 SGHRS and CDR2 YFSETQ. The J segment lost 8 bases and the V segment lost 0 bases, leaving 7 bases of the junction unmatched. The CDR3 here is CASSLAEGASGYTF. CDR3 in DNA: TGCGCCAGCAGCTTGGCCGAGGGGGCGTCGGGCTACACCTTC.

Many counts were recorded for this clonotype. The chain recombines TRBV10-2 with TRBJ2-2; 11 bases are a match to TRBD2. V was clipped by 4 bases and J by 6 bases; unmatched bases: 10. Germline V CDR1 and CDR2: WSHSY, SAAADI. The CDR3 length is 17 residues. Here the CDR3 DNA reads TGCGCCAGCAGTGGGCTGGCTAGCGGGAGGACTGCCGGGGAGCTGTTTTTT. Its protein product is CASSGLASGRTAGELFF.

This clonotype was seen only a few times. This chain joins TRBV19 and TRBJ1-1; D perhaps matches TRBD1 (6 bases). The CDR3 has 14 amino acids. V lost 6 bases to trimming and J lost 0 bases, with 11 bases between them. Germline V gene sequence: CDR1 LNHDA, CDR2 SQIVND (reference sequence). Here the CDR3 DNA reads TGTGCCAGTAGAGGACAGATTCTGAACACTGAAGCTTTCTTT. Translating it yields CASRGQILNTEAFF.

This clonotype was seen ten or more times. The rearrangement joins TRBV28 to TRBJ2-1; 7 bases line up with TRBD2. Germline-derived CDR1 and CDR2 are MDHEN and SYDVKM. V lost 6 bases and J lost 3; bases outside the gene matches: 8. The CDR3 sequence is 15 residues long. CDR3 nucleotide sequence: TGTGCCAGCAGATTTCCGACTAGCAGCTACAATGAGCAGTTCTTC. As protein: CASRFPTSSYNEQFF.

This clonotype was counted at least ten times. The chain carries TRBV28 and TRBJ2-5; 7 bases line up with TRBD1. Germline V lookup: CDR1 MDHEN, CDR2 SYDVKM. The V gene end was trimmed by 1 base and the J gene end by 1 base; junction bases not matched to a gene: 3. This CDR3 is 15 amino acids long. The chain's CDR3 is CASSLSRGPQETQYF. DNA of the CDR3: TGTGCCAGCAGTTTATCTAGGGGGCCCCAAGAGACCCAGTACTTC.

This clonotype has a count of ten or more. The V call is TRBV5-1, the J call TRBJ2-7; 7 positions agree with TRBD2. V gave up 0 bases and J gave up 2 bases; unmatched junction bases: 14. The CDR3 runs to 18 residues. Germline V gene lookup returns CDR1 SGHRS and CDR2 YFSETQ. CDR3 sequence reads: CASSLAGGIAGETYEQYF. The CDR3 DNA sequence: TGCGCCAGCAGCTTGGCCGGGGGAATAGCGGGTGAAACCTACGAGCAGTACTTC.

For this clonotype: This may stem from a read error, because a much larger clone lies one nucleotide away. The chain links TRBV5-5 to TRBJ2-1; 11 nucleotides agree with TRBD1. This CDR3 spans 17 amino acids. Germline CDR1 SGHKS, CDR2 YYEKEE (reference sequence). The CDR3, as DNA: TGTGCCAGCAGCTTGGGGGACAGGGGGATATCCTACAGTGAGCAGTTCTTC. This codes for CASSLGDRGISYSEQFF.

This clonotype appeared a few times. This rearrangement joins TRBV4-1 to TRBJ2-7; D is undetermined. This CDR3 comprises 12 residues. Trimming pared 0 bases from V and 10 bases from J, leaving 10 bases between. Germline V gene sequence: CDR1 MGHRA, CDR2 YSYEKL. CDR3 sequence reads: CASSQDGTQQYF. The CDR3 DNA sequence: TGCGCCAGCAGCCAAGACGGAACACAACAGTACTTC.

The table lists this clonotype with many counts. The chain joins TRBV12-3 or TRBV12-4 to TRBJ1-6; maybe TRBD1 (6 bases). The CDR3 length is 16 residues. V lost 3 bases and J lost 7, with 16 bases in between. The CDR3 sequence: CASSFSSRGGNSPLHF. CDR3 DNA sequence: TGTGCCAGCAGTTTCAGCTCCAGGGGAGGGAATTCACCCCTCCACTTT.